One T cell receptor beta chain is described in this entry. These data come from a study of blood T cell repertoires in COVID-19. The table came from immunoSEQ multiplex PCR; TCRdb's copy has only in-frame clones and leaves some out. The repertoire consists of some 670,000 clones, with approximately 90% occurring once and the leading ten covering approximately 0.25%. V dropped 3 bases and J dropped 2 bases, with 10 bases sitting between them. Germline V lookup: CDR1 GTSNPN, CDR2 SVGIG (reference sequence). This CDR3 is built from 13 residues. What was sequenced was peripheral blood. The TCR sequence derives from a woman between 18 and 29 years old with acute or convalescent COVID-19. The genes are TRBV30 and TRBJ1-2; unclear D gene. CDR3: CAWRGSGNYGYTF. CDR3 DNA sequence: TGTGCCTGGAGAGGGTCGGGGAACTATGGCTACACCTTC.